The clone carrying this TCR beta chain was seen only a few times. The data are from a study of identical twins. cDNA molecules carried unique molecular identifiers, and template switching added a universal primer site. TCRdb redid the calling of the 5' RACE reads with MiXCR, one entry per CDR3 protein. The sample includes fewer than 650,000 distinct CDR3 sequences, under 8.5% of them seen just once. The germline CDR1 and CDR2 sequences are SGHTA and FQGTGA. This CDR3 contains 13 residues. V was trimmed by 5 bases and J by 8 bases, leaving 15 bases between them. This same sample was also taken into another study, of yellow fever vaccine responses in identical twins.

The TCR was taken from a woman between 18 and 29 years old in good health. The genes are TRBV7-3 and TRBJ1-1; D is uncertain. Sequenced sample: PBMCs. The CDR3 region has the DNA TGTGCCAGCAGCCCGACGGCTCTTGGGGAAGCTTTCTTT. Its protein is CASSPTALGEAFF.